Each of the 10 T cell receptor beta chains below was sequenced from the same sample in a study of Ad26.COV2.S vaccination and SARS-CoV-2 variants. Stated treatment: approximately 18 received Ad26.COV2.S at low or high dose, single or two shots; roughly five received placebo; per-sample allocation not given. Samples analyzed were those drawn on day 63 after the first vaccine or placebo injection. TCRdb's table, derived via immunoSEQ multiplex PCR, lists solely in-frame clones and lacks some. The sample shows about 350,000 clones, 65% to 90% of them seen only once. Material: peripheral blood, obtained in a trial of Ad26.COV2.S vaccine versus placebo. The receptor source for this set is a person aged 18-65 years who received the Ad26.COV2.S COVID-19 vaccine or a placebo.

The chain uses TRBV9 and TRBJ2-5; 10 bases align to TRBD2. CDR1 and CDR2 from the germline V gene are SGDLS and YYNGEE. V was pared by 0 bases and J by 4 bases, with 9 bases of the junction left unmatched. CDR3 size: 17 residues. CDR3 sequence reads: CASSVGASGGSRETQYF. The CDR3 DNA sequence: TGTGCCAGCAGCGTAGGGGCTAGCGGGGGATCTCGAGAGACCCAGTACTTC.

CDR3 amino acids: CASTIDLNTEAFF. CDR3 bases: TGTGCCAGCACCATCGATCTGAACACTGAAGCTTTCTTT. The chain employs TRBV12-3 or TRBV12-4 and TRBJ1-1; D gene ambiguous. There are 13 residues in the CDR3. Trimming shortened V by 7 bases and J by 0 bases, and 9 bases separated the two germline ends.

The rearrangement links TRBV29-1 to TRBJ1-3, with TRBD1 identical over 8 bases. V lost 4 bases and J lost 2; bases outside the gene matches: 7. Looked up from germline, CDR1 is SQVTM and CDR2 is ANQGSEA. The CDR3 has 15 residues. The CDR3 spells CSVAPLDRAGNTIYF. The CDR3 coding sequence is TGCAGCGTTGCTCCCTTGGACAGGGCTGGAAACACCATATATTTT.

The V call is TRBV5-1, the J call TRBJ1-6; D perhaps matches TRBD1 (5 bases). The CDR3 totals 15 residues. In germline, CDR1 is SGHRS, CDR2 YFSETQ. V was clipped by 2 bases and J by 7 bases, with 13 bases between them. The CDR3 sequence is CASSFQGDSNSPLHF. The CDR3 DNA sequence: TGCGCCAGCAGCTTCCAGGGAGATTCAAATTCACCCCTCCACTTT. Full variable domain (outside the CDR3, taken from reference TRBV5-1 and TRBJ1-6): KAGVTQTPRYLIKTRGQQVTLSCSPISGHRSVSWYQQTPGQGLQFLFEYFSETQRNKGNFPGRFSGRQFSNSRSEMNVSTLELGDSALYLCASSFQGDSNSPLHFGNGTRLTVT.

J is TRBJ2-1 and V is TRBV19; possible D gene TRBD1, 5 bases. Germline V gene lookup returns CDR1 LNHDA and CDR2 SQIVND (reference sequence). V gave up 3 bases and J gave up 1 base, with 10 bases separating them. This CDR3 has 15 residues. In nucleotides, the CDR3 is TGTGCCAGTAGTATTGACACAGGTTCCTACAATGAGCAGTTCTTC. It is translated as CASSIDTGSYNEQFF.

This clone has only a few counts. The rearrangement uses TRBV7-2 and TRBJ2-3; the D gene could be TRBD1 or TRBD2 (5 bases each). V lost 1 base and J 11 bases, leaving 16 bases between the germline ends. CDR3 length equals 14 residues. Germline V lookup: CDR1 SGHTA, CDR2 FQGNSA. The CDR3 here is CASSLVTRDRMQYF. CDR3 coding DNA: TGTGCCAGCAGCTTAGTAACTCGGGACCGCATGCAGTATTTT.

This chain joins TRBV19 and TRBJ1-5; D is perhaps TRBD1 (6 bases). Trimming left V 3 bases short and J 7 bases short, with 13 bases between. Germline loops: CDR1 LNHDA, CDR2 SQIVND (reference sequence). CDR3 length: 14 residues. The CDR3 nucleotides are TGTGCCAGTAGTATTTTACAGGGACACCAGCCCCAGCATTTT. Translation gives CASSILQGHQPQHF.

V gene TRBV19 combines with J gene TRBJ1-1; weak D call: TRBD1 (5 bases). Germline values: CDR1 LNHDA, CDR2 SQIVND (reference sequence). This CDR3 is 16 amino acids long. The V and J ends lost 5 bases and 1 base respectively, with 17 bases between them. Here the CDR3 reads CASSWGSQDRNTEAFF. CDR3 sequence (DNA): TGTGCCAGTAGTTGGGGCAGCCAAGATAGGAACACTGAAGCTTTCTTT.

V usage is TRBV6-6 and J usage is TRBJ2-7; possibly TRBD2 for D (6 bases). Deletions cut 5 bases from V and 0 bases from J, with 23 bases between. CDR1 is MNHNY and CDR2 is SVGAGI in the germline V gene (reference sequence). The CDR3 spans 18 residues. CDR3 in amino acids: CASSLNRPWREVSYEQYF. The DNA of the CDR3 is TGTGCCAGCAGTCTTAACCGTCCCTGGAGGGAGGTCTCCTACGAGCAGTACTTC.

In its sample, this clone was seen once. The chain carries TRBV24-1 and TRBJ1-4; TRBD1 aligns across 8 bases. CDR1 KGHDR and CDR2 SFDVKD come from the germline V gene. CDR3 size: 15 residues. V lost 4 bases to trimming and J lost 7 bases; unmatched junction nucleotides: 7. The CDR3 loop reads CATSEPGTGREKLFF. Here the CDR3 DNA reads TGTGCCACCAGTGAACCCGGGACAGGTCGTGAAAAACTGTTTTTT.